This is a list of T cell receptor beta chains from one sample in a study of response to subunit inactivated influenza vaccine. TCRdb reanalysed the RT-PCR reads using MiXCR and keeps one entry per CDR3 protein. Here the sample spans 430,000 or so distinct CDR3 sequences, 10% to 11% being singletons. The sequencing used PBMCs from blood, collected 45 days after vaccination. Receptor source: a man aged 50 or older who received an inactivated influenza vaccine. Each CDR3 is given with its conserved first and last residue. D genes are given only for firm matches. Size is stated for part of the rows, as once, few or many counts, or as a class when the clone is expanded.

j_gene | v_gene | abundance | d_gene | CDR3aa | CDR3nt
TRBJ2-3 | TRBV28 | few | NA | CASTPPGWGRTDTQYF | TGTGCCAGCACCCCCCCGGGGTGGGGGCGCACAGATACGCAGTATTTT
TRBJ1-6 | TRBV4-3 | many | NA | CASSQETSLGWNSPLHF | TGCGCCAGCAGCCAAGAAACAAGCTTGGGCTGGAATTCACCCCTCCACTTT
TRBJ1-5 | TRBV12-3/TRBV12-4 | few | NA | CASSLAHDQPQHF | TGTGCCAGCAGTTTAGCTCATGATCAGCCCCAGCATTTT
TRBJ2-3 | TRBV20-1 | few | TRBD1 | CSAEDRGLSTDTQYF | TGCAGTGCGGAGGACAGGGGCCTAAGCACAGATACGCAGTATTTT
TRBJ2-3 | TRBV4-1 | few | NA | CASSPGRGRGTDTQYF | TGCGCCAGCAGCCCCGGAAGGGGCCGTGGCACAGATACGCAGTATTTT
TRBJ2-4 | TRBV12-3/TRBV12-4 | many | NA | CASSLSIRSQYF | TGTGCCAGCAGTTTAAGTATAAGGTCTCAGTACTTC
TRBJ1-2 | TRBV7-2 | NA | TRBD1 | CASSLDRGSYGYTF | TGTGCCAGCAGCTTAGACAGGGGGTCCTATGGCTACACCTTC
TRBJ2-7 | TRBV9 | NA | TRBD1 | CASSVGQGPSYEQYF | TGTGCCAGCAGCGTAGGACAGGGGCCTTCCTACGAGCAGTACTTC
TRBJ2-6 | TRBV6-1 | NA | NA | CASRDIGANVLTF | TGTGCCAGCCGGGACATAGGGGCCAACGTCCTGACTTTC
TRBJ2-7 | TRBV29-1 | many | NA | CSVDTKQREQYF | TGCAGCGTTGACACTAAACAACGGGAGCAGTACTTC
TRBJ1-1 | TRBV4-1 | NA | NA | CASSQVTGTEAFF | TGCGCCAGCAGCCAAGTTACGGGCACTGAAGCTTTCTTT
TRBJ2-1 | TRBV7-6 | few | TRBD1 | CASSSRTGEGNEQFF | TGTGCCAGCAGCTCTCGGACAGGGGAGGGCAATGAGCAGTTCTTC